This T cell receptor beta chain is drawn from a study of blood T cell repertoires in COVID-19. Across the study: Recovered status in Cohort 3 required two negative PCRs, clearance, or symptom resolution. The cDNA or gDNA used as material had been derived from T cells, B-cell-depleted T cells, or PBMCs. Both acute and convalescent COVID-19 samples were obtained from the United States, Italy and Spain.

There are 13 residues in the CDR3. V was shortened by 3 bases and J by 2 bases, with 8 bases between the two germline ends. The age range of participants was 18 to 89 years, with residence in about two dozen US areas. Sequencing used immunoSEQ multiplex PCR; TCRdb keeps in-frame clones, though not all of them. This repertoire shows some 330,000 clones, around 87% found once; its top ten account for more than 1.5%. The material sequenced was PBMCs or T cells enriched from blood (not recorded which). The receptor was isolated from a man aged 40-50 years in a cohort exposed to, infected with or recovered from COVID-19 (not recorded which). The chain carries TRBV12-3 or TRBV12-4 and TRBJ2-7; possibly TRBD1 for D (5 bases). CDR3 protein: CASSLQGPYEQYF. CDR3 in DNA: TGTGCCAGCAGTTTGCAGGGTCCCTACGAGCAGTACTTC.